This T cell receptor beta chain derives from a study of CD8+CD57+ T cells in acquired aplastic anemia. Study context: Healthy donors had, on average, around 9.9 million reads for their CD4+ cells.

V lost 3 bases and J 9 bases, leaving 18 bases between the germline ends. CDR3 length: 13 residues. Germline V CDR1 and CDR2: DFQATT, SNEGSKA (reference sequence). The use of genomic DNA as template underpinned the TCR beta VDJ and CDR3 profiling. TCRdb reanalysed the reads using MiXCR and keeps one entry per CDR3 protein. Of hundreds of thousands of distinct CDR3 sequences listed, 65% to 80% were seen once; the top ten hold around 4%. This clonotype showed up just once. The source of this sequence is a human donor in good health, serving as a control. The chain combines TRBV20-1 with TRBJ2-7; the D gene is possibly TRBD2 (5 bases). Sequencing input: sorted CD4+, CD8+, or CD8+CD57+ T cells (not recorded which) from PBMCs. The CDR3 DNA reads as TGCAGTGCTAGTAGCGCCTATGGCTACACGCAGTACTTC. Its protein is CSASSAYGYTQYF.